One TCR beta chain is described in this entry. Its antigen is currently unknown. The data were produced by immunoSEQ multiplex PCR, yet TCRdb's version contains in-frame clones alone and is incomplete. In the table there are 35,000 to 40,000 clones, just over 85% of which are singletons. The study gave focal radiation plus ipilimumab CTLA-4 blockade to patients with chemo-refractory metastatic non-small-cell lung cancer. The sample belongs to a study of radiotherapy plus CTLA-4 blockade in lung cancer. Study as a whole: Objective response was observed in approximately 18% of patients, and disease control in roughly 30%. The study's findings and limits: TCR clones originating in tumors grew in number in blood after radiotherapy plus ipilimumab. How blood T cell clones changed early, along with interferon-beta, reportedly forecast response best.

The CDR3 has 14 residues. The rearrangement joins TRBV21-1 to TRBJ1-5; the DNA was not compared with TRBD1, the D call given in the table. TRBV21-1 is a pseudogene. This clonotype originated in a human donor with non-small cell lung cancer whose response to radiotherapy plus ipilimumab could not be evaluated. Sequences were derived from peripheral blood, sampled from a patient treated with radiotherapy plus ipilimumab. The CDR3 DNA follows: TGTGCCAGCAGCAGGGGGCCTTATAATCAGCCCCAGCATTTT. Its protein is CASSRGPYNQPQHF.